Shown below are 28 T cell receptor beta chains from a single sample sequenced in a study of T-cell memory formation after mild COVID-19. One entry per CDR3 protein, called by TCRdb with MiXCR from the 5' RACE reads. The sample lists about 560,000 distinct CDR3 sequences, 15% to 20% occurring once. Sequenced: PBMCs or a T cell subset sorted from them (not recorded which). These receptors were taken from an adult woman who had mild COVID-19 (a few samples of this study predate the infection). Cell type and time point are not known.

CDR3 sequence reads: CASSLGSGVYGYTF. The CDR3 region has the DNA TGCGCCAGCAGCTTGGGATCAGGGGTCTATGGCTACACCTTC. The chain couples TRBV5-1 to TRBJ1-2; weak D call: TRBD1 (6 bases). Germline lookup yields CDR1 SGHRS and CDR2 YFSETQ. Trimming left V 0 bases short and J 4 bases short, with 10 bases between. The CDR3 length is 14 residues.

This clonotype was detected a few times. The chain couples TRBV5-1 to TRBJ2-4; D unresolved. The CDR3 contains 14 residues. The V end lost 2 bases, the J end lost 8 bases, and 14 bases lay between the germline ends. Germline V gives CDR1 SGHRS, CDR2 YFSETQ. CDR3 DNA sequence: TGCGCCAGCAGCTTAATGGGTTTGGGTGACATTCAGTACTTC. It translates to CASSLMGLGDIQYF.

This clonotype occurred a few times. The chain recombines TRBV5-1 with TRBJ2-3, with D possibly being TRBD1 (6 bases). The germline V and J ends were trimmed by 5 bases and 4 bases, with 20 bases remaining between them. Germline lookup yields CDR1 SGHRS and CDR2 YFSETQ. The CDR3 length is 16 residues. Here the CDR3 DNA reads TGCGCCAGCAGGCCAGGGGATGGGTTAACGGCAGATACGCAGTATTTT. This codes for CASRPGDGLTADTQYF.

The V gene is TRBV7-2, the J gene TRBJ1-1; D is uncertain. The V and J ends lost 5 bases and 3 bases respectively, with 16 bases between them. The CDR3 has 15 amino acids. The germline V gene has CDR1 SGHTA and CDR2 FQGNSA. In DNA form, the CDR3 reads TGTGCCAGCAGCACCCCGGACTCCCTCCACACTGAAGCTTTCTTT. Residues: CASSTPDSLHTEAFF.

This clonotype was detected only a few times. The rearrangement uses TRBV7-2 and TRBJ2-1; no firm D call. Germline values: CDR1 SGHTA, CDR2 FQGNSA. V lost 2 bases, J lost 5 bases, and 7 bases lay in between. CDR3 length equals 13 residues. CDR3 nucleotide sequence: TGTGCCAGCAGCTTAACAGTGAACAATGAGCAGTTCTTC. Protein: CASSLTVNNEQFF.

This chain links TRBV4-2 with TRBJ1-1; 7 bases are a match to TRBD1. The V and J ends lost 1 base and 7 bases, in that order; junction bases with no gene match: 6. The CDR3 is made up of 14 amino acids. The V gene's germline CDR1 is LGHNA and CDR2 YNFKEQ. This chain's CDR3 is CASSQGGGRDEAFF. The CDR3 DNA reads TGTGCCAGCAGCCAAGGAGGGGGCCGTGATGAAGCTTTCTTT.

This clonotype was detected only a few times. In DNA form, the CDR3 reads TGTGCCAGCAGCTTAGTGCTCGGGACGGGCGGGGAGCTGTTTTTT. Protein sequence: CASSLVLGTGGELFF. The chain joins TRBV11-2 to TRBJ2-2; D possibly uses TRBD1 or TRBD2 (5 bases each). The CDR3 is made up of 15 amino acids. Trimming shortened V by 1 base and J by 7 bases, and 13 bases separated the two germline ends. Germline values: CDR1 SGHAT, CDR2 FQNNGV.

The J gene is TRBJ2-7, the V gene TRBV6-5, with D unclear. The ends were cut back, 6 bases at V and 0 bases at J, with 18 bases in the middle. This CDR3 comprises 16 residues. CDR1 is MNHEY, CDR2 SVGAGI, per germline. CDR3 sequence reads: CASSQSVAAASYEQYF. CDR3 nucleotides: TGTGCCAGCAGCCAATCGGTCGCGGCCGCCTCCTACGAGCAGTACTTC.

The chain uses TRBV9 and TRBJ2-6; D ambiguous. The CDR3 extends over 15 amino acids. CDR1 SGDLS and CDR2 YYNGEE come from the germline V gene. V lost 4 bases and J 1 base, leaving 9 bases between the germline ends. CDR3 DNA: TGTGCCAGCAGCCCCATCGGGTCTGGGGCCAACGTCCTGACTTTC. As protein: CASSPIGSGANVLTF.

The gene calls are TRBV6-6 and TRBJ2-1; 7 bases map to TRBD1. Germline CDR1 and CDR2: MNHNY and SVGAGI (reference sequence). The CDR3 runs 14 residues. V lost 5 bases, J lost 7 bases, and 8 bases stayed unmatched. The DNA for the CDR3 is TGTGCCAGCAGTAAAGAGACAGGGCGGAATGAGCAGTTCTTC. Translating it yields CASSKETGRNEQFF.

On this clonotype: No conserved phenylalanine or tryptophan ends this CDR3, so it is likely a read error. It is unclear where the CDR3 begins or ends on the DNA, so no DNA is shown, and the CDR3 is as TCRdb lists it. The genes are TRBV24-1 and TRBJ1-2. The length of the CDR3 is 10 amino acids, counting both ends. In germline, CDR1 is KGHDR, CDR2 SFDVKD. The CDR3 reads CATSDLQKGY.

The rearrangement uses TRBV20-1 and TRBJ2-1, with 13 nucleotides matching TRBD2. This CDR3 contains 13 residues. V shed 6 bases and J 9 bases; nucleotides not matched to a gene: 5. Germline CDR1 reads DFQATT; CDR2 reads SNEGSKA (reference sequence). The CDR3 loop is CSARLAGGGEQFF. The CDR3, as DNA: TGCAGTGCCAGACTAGCGGGAGGCGGTGAGCAGTTCTTC.

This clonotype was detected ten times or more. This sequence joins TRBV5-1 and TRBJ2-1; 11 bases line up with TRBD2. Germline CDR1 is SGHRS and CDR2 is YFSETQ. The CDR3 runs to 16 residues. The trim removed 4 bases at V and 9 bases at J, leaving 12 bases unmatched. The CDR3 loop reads CASSPIAGGLKGEQFF. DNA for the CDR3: TGCGCCAGCAGCCCGATAGCGGGGGGGCTGAAGGGTGAGCAGTTCTTC.

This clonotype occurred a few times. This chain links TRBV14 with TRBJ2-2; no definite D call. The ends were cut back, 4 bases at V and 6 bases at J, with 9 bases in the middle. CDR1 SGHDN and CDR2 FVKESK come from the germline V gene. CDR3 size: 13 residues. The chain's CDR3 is CASSRTQSGELFF. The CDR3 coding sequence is TGTGCCAGCAGCCGCACGCAATCCGGGGAGCTGTTTTTT.

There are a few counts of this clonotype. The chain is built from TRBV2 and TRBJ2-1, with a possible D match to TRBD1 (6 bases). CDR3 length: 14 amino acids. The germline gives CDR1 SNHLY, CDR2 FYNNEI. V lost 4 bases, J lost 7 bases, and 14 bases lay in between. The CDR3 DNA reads TGTGCCAGCAGTGCGGGACACCCTGGGAATGAGCAGTTCTTC. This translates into CASSAGHPGNEQFF. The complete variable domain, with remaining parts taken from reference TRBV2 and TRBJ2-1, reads EPEVTQTPSHQVTQMGQEVILRCVPISNHLYFYWYRQILGQKVEFLVSFYNNEISEKSEIFDDQFSVERPDGSNFTLKIRSTKLEDSAMYFCASSAGHPGNEQFFGPGTRLTVL.

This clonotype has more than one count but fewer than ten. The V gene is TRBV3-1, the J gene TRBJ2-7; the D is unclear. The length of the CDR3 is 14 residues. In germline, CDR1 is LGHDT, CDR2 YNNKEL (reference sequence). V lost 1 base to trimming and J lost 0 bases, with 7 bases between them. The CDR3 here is CASSQAGSSYEQYF. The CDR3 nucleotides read TGTGCCAGCAGCCAAGCCGGCAGCTCCTACGAGCAGTACTTC.

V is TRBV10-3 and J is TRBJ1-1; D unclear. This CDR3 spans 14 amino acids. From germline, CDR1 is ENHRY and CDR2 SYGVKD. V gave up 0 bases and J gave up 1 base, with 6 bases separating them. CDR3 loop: CAISESPGNTEAFF. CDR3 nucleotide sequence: TGTGCCATCAGTGAGTCGCCAGGGAACACTGAAGCTTTCTTT.

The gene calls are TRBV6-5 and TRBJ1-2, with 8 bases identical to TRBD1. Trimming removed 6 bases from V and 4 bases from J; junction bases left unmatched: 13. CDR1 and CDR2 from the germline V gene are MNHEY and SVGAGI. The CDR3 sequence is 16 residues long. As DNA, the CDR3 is TGTGCCAGCAGCCGGAGGACAGGGCAGAACCTCTATGGCTACACCTTC. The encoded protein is CASSRRTGQNLYGYTF.

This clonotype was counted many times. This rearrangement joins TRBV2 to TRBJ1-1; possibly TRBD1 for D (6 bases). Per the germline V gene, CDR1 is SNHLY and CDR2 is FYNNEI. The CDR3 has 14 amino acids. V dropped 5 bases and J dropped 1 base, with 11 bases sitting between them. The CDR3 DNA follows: TGTGCCAGCAGTCGGGACATGGAGAACACTGAAGCTTTCTTT. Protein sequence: CASSRDMENTEAFF.

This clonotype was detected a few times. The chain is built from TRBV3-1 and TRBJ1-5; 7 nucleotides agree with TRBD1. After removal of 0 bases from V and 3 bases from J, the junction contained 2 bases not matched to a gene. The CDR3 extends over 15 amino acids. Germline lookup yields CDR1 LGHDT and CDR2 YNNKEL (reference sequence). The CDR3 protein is CASSQERGPNQPQHF. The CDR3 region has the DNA TGTGCCAGCAGCCAAGAGAGGGGGCCCAATCAGCCCCAGCATTTT.

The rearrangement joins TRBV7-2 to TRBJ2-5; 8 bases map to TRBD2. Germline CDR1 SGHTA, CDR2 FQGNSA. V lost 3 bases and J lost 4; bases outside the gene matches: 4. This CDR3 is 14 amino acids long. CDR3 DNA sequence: TGTGCCAGCAGCTTCGGCGGGGGGACAGAGACCCAGTACTTC. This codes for CASSFGGGTETQYF.

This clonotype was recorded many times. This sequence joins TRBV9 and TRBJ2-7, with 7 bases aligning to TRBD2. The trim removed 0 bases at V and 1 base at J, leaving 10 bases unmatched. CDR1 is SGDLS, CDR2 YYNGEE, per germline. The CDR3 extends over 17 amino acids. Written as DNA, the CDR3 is TGTGCCAGCAGCGTAGGTCCCACTAGCGCGAGTTCCTACGAGCAGTACTTC. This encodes CASSVGPTSASSYEQYF. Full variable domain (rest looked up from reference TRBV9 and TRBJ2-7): DSGVTQTPKHLITATGQRVTLRCSPRSGDLSVYWYQQSLDQGLQFLIQYYNGEERAKGNILERFSAQQFPDLHSELNLSSLELGDSALYFCASSVGPTSASSYEQYFGPGTRLTVT.

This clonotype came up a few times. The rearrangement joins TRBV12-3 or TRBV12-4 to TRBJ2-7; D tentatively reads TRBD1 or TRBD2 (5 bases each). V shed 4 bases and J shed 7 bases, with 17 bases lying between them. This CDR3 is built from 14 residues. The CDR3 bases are TGTGCCAGCAGTTGGGACGGGAACTACGGGGAGCAGTACTTC. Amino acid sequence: CASSWDGNYGEQYF.

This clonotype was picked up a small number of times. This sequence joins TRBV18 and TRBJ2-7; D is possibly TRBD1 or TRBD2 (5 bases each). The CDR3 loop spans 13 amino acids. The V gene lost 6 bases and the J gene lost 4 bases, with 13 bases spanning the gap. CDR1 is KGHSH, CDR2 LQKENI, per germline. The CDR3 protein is CASSPGTEYEQYF. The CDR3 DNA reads TGTGCCAGCTCCCCCGGGACCGAGTACGAGCAGTACTTC. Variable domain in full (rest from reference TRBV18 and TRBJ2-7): NAGVMQNPRHLVRRRGQEARLRCSPMKGHSHVYWYRQLPEEGLKFMVYLQKENIIDESGMPKERFSAEFPKEGPSILRIQQVVRGDSAAYFCASSPGTEYEQYFGPGTRLTVT.

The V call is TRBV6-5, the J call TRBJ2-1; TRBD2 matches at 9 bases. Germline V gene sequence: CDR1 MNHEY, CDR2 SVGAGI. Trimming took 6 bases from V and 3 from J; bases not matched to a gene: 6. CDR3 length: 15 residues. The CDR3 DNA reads TGTGCCAGCAGGCCCAGTAGCGGGAGCTACAATGAGCAGTTCTTC. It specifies CASRPSSGSYNEQFF.

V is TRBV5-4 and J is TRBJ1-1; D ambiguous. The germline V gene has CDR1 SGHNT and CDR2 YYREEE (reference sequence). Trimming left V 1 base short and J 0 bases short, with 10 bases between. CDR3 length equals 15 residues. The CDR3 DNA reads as TGTGCCAGCAGCTTGCATCGCCAATTGAACACTGAAGCTTTCTTT. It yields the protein CASSLHRQLNTEAFF. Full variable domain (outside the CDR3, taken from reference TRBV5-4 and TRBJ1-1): ETGVTQSPTHLIKTRGQQVTLRCSSQSGHNTVSWYQQALGQGPQFIFQYYREEENGRGNFPPRFSGLQFPNYSSELNVNALELDDSALYLCASSLHRQLNTEAFFGQGTRLTVV.

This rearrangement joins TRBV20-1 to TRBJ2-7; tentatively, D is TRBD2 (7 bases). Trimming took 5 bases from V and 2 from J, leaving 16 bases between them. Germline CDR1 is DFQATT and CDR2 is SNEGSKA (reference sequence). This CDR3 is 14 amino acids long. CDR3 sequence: CSADSGEGPYEQYF. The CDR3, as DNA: TGCAGTGCTGACTCAGGGGAGGGACCCTACGAGCAGTACTTC.

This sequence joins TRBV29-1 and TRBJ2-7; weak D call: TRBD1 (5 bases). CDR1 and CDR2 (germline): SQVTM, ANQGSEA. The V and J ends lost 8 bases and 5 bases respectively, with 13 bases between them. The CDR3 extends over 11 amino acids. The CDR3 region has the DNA TGCAGCATTCGACAGAGTGACGAGCAGTACTTC. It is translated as CSIRQSDEQYF.